This T cell receptor (beta chain) was captured by sequencing in a study of blood T cell repertoires in COVID-19. Overall study: T cells, B-cell-depleted T cells, or PBMCs provided the cDNA or gDNA that served as material.

This CDR3 contains 15 residues. Trimming removed 0 bases from V and 8 bases from J, with 15 bases in between. Germline-derived CDR1 and CDR2 are SGHRS and YFSETQ. The repertoire was sequenced with immunoSEQ multiplex PCR; TCRdb's copy has only in-frame clones and lacks some. The sample gives fewer than 150,000 clones, about four fifths of which show up once; 8.1% is in the top ten. The TCR comes from a woman in her thirties or forties with acute or convalescent COVID-19. This chain links TRBV5-1 with TRBJ2-1, with D unclear. The sequenced material came from peripheral blood. DNA of the CDR3: TGCGCCAGCAGCTTGGTTCCGGGTAATAACTATGAGCAGTTCTTC. Encoded protein: CASSLVPGNNYEQFF. Full variable domain (remainder filled in from reference TRBV5-1 and TRBJ2-1): KAGVTQTPRYLIKTRGQQVTLSCSPISGHRSVSWYQQTPGQGLQFLFEYFSETQRNKGNFPGRFSGRQFSNSRSEMNVSTLELGDSALYLCASSLVPGNNYEQFFGPGTRLTVL.